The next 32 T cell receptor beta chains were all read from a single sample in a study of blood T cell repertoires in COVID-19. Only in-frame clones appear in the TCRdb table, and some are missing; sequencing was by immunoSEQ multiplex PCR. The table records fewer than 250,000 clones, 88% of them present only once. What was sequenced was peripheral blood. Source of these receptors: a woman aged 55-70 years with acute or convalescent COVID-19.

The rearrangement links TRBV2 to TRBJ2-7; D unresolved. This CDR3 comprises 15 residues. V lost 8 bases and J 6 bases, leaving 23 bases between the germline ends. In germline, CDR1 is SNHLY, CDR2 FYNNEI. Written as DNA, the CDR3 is TGTGCCAGCTGTCAGCCGTCCACTATTCTATCCGAGCAGTACTTC. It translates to CASCQPSTILSEQYF.

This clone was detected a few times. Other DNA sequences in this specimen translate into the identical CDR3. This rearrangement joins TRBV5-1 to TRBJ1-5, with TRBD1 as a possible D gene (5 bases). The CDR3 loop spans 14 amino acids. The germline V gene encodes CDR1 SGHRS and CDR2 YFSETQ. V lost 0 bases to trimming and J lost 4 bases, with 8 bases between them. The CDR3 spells CASSLDGGNQPQHF. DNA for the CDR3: TGCGCCAGCAGCTTGGATGGGGGGAATCAGCCCCAGCATTTT.

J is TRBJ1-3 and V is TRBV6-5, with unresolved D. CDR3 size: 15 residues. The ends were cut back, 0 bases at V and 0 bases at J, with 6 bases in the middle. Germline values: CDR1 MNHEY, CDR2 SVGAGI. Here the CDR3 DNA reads TGTGCCAGCAGTTACTCACAGATCTCTGGAAACACCATATATTTT. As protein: CASSYSQISGNTIYF.

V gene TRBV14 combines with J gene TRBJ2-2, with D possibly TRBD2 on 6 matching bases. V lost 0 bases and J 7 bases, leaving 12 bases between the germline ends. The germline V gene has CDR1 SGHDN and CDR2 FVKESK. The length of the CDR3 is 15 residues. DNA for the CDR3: TGTGCCAGCAGCCAAGATTCTACGCGGGGCGGGGAGCTGTTTTTT. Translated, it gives CASSQDSTRGGELFF.

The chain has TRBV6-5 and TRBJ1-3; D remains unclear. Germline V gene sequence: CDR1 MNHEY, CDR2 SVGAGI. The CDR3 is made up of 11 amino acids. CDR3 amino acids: CVTTFGNTIYF. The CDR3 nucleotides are TGTGTCACGACATTTGGAAACACCATATATTTT.

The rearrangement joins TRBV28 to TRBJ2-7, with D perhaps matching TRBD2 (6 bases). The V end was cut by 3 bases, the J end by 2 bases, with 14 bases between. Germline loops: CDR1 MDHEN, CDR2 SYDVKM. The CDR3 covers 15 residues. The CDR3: CASSLVRGTPYEQYF. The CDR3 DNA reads TGTGCCAGCAGTTTGGTACGAGGGACTCCCTACGAGCAGTACTTC.

CDR3 protein: CASSLGDDGRKGTQYF. DNA of the CDR3: TGTGCCAGCAGCTTAGGCGACGACGGGAGGAAGGGGACGCAGTATTTT. The J gene is TRBJ2-3, the V gene TRBV7-2; TRBD2 agrees at 7 bases. This CDR3 comprises 16 residues. V was pared by 1 base and J by 9 bases, with 13 bases of the junction left unmatched. CDR1 is SGHTA and CDR2 is FQGNSA in the germline V gene.

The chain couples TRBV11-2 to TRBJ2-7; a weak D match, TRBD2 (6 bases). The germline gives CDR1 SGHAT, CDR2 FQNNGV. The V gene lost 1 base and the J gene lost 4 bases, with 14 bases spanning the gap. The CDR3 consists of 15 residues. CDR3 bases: TGTGCCAGCAGCTTAGTGGGGGACTCGCGATACGAGCAGTACTTC. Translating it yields CASSLVGDSRYEQYF.

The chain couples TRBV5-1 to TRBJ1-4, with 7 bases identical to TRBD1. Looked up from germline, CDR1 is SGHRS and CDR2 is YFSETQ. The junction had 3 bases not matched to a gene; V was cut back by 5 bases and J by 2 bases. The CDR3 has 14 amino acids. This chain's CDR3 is CASRDRLTNEKLFF. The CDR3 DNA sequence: TGCGCCAGCAGGGACAGGCTTACTAATGAAAAACTGTTTTTT.

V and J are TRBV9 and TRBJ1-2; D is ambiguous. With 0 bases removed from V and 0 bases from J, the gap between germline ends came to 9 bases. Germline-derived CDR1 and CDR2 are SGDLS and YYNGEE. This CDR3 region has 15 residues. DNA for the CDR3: TGTGCCAGCAGCGTAGACCCGGGGTCTAACTATGGCTACACCTTC. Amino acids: CASSVDPGSNYGYTF. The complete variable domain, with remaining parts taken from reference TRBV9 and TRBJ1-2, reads DSGVTQTPKHLITATGQRVTLRCSPRSGDLSVYWYQQSLDQGLQFLIQYYNGEERAKGNILERFSAQQFPDLHSELNLSSLELGDSALYFCASSVDPGSNYGYTFGSGTRLTVV.

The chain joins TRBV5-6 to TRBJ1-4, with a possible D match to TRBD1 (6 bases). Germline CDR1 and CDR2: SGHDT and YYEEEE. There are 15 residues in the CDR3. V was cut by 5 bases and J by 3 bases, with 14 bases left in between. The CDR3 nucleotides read TGTGCCAGCAGTTACAGGGAACCCGCTAATGAAAAACTGTTTTTT. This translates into CASSYREPANEKLFF.

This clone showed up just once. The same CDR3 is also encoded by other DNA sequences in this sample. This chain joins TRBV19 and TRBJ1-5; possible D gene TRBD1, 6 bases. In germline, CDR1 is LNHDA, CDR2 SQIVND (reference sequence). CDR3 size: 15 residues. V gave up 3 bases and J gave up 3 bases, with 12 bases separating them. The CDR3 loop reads CASSILGGPNQPQHF. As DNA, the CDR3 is TGTGCCAGTAGTATCTTAGGGGGTCCCAATCAGCCCCAGCATTTT.

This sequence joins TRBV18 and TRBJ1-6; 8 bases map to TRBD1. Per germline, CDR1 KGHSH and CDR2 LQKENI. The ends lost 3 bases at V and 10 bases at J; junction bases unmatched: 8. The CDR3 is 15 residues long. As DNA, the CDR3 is TGTGCCAGCTCACCTCACGGACAGGGAAACTCACCCCTCCACTTT. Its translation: CASSPHGQGNSPLHF.

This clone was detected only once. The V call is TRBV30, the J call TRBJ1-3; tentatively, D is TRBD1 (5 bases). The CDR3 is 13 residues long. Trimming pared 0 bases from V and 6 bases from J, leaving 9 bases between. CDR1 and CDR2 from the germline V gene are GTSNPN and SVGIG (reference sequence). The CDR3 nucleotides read TGTGCCTGGAGTGTACTCAGGGAAAACACCATATATTTT. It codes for CAWSVLRENTIYF.

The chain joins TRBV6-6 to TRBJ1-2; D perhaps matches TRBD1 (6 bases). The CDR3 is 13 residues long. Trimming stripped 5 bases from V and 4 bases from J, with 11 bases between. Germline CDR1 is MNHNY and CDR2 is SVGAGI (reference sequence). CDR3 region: CASSPDRAYGYTF. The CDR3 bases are TGTGCCAGCAGTCCGGACAGAGCCTATGGCTACACCTTC.

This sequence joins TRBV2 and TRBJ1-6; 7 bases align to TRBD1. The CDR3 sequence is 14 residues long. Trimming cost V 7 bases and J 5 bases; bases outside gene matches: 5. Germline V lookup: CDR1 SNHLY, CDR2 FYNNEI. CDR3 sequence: CASKTGVDNSPLHF. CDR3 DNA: TGTGCCAGCAAAACAGGGGTAGATAATTCACCCCTCCACTTT.

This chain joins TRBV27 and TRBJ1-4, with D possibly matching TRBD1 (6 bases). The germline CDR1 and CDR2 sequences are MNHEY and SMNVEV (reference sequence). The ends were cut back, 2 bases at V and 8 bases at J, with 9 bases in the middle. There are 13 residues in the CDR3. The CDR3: CASSLTGREKLFF. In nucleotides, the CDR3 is TGTGCCAGCAGTTTAACAGGGCGGGAAAAACTGTTTTTT.

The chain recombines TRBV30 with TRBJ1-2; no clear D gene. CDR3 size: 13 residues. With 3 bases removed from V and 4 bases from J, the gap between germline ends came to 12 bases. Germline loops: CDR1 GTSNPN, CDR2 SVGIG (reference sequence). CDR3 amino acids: CAWSVSGLYGYTF. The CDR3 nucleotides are TGTGCCTGGAGCGTTAGTGGTCTCTATGGCTACACCTTC.

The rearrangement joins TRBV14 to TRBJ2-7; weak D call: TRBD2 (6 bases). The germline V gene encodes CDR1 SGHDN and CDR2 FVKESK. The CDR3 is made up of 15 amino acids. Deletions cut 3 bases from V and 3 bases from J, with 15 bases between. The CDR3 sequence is CASSQDGGDLYEQYF. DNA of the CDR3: TGTGCCAGCAGCCAGGACGGAGGGGACCTCTACGAGCAGTACTTC. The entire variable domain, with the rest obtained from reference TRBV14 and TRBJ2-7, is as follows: EAGVTQFPSHSVIEKGQTVTLRCDPISGHDNLYWYRRVMGKEIKFLLHFVKESKQDESGMPNNRFLAERTGGTYSTLKVQPAELEDSGVYFCASSQDGGDLYEQYFGPGTRLTVT.

The CDR3 DNA follows: TGTGCCAGCAGTAGGCCGGGACAGGGTCTCCTTCCCCTCCACTTT. This sequence encodes CASSRPGQGLLPLHF. The gene calls are TRBV2 and TRBJ1-6; 9 nucleotides match TRBD1. The CDR3 spans 15 residues. The V segment lost 5 bases and the J segment 13 bases; nucleotides outside the gene matches: 12. The germline V gene encodes CDR1 SNHLY and CDR2 FYNNEI.

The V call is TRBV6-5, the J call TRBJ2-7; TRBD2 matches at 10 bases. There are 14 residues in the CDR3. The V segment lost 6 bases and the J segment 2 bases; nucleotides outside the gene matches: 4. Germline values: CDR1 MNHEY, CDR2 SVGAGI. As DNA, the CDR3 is TGTGCCAGCAGAGCGGGGGGGGACCCCTACGAGCAGTACTTC. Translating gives CASRAGGDPYEQYF.

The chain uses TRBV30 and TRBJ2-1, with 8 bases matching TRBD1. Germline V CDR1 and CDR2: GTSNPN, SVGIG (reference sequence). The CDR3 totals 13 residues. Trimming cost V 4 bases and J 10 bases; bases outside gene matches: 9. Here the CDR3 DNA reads TGTGCCTGGATAGGTGCAGGGGGCAGGGAGCAGTTCTTC. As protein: CAWIGAGGREQFF. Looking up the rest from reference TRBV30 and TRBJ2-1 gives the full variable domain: SQTIHQWPATLVQPVGSPLSLECTVEGTSNPNLYWYRQAAGRGLQLLFYSVGIGQISSEVPQNLSASRPQDRQFILSSKKLLLSDSGFYLCAWIGAGGREQFFGPGTRLTVL.

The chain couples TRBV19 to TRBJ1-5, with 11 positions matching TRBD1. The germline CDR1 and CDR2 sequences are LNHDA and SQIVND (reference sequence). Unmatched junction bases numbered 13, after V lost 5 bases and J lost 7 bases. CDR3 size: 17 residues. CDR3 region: CASSSNIGQGASQPQHF. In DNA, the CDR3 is TGTGCCAGTAGTTCTAATATCGGACAGGGGGCAAGCCAGCCCCAGCATTTT.

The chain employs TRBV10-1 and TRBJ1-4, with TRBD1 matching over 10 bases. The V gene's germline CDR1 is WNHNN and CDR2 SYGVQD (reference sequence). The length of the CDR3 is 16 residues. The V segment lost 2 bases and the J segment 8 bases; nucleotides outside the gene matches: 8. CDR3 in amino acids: CASSEPDRGWVEKLFF. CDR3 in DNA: TGCGCCAGCAGTGAGCCGGACAGGGGGTGGGTCGAAAAACTGTTTTTT.

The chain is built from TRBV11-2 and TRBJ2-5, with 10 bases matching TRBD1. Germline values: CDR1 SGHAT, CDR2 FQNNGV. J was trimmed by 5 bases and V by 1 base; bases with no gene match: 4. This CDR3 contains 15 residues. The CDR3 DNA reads TGTGCCAGCAGCTTAGCCGTGACAGGGGGCGAGACCCAGTACTTC. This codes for CASSLAVTGGETQYF.

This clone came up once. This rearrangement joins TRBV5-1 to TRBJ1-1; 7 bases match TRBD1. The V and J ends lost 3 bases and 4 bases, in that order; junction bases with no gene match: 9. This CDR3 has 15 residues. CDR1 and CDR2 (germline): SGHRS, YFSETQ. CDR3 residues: CASSSQTGKITEAFF. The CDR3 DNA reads TGCGCCAGCAGCTCTCAGACAGGGAAGATCACTGAAGCTTTCTTT.

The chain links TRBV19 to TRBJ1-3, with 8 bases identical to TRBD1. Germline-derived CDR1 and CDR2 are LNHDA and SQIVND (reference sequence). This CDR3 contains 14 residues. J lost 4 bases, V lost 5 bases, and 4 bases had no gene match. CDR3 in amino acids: CASSPTGGGNTIYF. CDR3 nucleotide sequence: TGTGCCAGTAGTCCCACAGGGGGAGGAAACACCATATATTTT.

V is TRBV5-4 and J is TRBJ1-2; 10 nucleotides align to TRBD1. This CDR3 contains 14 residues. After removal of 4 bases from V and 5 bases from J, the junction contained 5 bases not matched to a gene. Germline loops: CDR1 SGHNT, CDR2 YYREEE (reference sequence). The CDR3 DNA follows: TGTGCCAGCAGCAGGCCGGACAGGGGGTATGGCTACACCTTC. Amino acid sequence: CASSRPDRGYGYTF.

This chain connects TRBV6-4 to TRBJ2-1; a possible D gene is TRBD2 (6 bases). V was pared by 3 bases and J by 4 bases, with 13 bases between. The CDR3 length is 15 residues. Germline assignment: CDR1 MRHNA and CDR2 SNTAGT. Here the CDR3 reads CASSESAGSYNEQFF. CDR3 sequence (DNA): TGTGCCAGCAGTGAATCAGCGGGTTCTTACAATGAGCAGTTCTTC.

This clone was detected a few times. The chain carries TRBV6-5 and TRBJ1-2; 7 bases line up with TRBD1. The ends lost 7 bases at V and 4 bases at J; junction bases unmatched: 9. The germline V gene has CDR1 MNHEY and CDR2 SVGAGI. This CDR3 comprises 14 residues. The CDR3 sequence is CASISGQASYGYTF. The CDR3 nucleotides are TGTGCCAGCATATCCGGACAGGCGAGCTATGGCTACACCTTC.

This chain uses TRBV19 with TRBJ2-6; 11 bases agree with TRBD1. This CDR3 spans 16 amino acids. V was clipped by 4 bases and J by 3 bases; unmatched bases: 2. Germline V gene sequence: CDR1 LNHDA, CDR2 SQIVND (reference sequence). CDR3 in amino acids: CASSRTGGNGANVLTF. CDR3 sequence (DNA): TGTGCCAGTAGTAGGACAGGGGGCAATGGGGCCAACGTCCTGACTTTC.

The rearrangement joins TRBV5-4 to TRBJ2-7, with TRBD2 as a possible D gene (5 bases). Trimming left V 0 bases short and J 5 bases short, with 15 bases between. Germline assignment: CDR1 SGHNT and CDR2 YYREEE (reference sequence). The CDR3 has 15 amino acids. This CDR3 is CASSLGGSGRDEQYF. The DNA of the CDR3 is TGTGCCAGCAGCTTGGGTGGCAGCGGAAGAGACGAGCAGTACTTC.